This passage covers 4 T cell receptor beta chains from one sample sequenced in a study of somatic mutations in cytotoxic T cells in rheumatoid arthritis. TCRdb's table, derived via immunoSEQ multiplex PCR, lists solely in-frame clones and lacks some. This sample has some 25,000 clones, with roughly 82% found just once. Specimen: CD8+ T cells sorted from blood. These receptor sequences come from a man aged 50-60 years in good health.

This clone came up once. The CDR3 nucleotides read TGTGCCAGCAGTTCGCGAGCATACAATCAGCCCCAGCATTTT. The encoded protein is CASSSRAYNQPQHF. V gene TRBV6-6 combines with J gene TRBJ1-5; D gene unclear. This CDR3 is 14 amino acids long. The germline V and J ends were trimmed by 4 bases and 3 bases, with 10 bases remaining between them. Germline assignment: CDR1 MNHNY and CDR2 SVGAGI (reference sequence).

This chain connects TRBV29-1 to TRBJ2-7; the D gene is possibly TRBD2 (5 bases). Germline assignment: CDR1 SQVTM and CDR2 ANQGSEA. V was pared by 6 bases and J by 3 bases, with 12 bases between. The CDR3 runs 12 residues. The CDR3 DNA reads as TGCAGCGTCGAGGGCCCTCTCTACGAGCAGTACTTC. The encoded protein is CSVEGPLYEQYF.

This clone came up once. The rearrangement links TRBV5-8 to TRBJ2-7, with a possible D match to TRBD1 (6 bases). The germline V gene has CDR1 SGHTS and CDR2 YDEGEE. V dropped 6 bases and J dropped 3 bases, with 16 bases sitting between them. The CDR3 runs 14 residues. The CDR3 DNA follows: TGTGCCAGCATCCGCCCGGGACACCTCTACGAGCAGTACTTC. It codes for CASIRPGHLYEQYF. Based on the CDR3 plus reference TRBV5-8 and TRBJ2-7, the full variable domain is EAGVTQSPTHLIKTRGQQATLRCSPISGHTSVYWYQQALGLGLQFLLWYDEGEERNRGNFPPRFSGRQFPNYSSELNVNALELEDSALYLCASIRPGHLYEQYFGPGTRLTVT.

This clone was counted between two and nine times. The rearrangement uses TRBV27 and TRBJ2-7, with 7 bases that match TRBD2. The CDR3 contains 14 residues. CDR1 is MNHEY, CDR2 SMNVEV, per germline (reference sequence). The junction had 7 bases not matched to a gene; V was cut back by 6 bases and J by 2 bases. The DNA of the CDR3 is TGTGCCAGCAGCCGTAGCGGGTCAGCCTACGAGCAGTACTTC. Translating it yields CASSRSGSAYEQYF.